This TCR beta chain stems from a study of identical twins. The V segment lost 5 bases and the J segment 10 bases; nucleotides outside the gene matches: 11. The CDR3 covers 14 residues. Germline CDR1 reads DFQATT; CDR2 reads SNEGSKA (reference sequence). TCRdb reprocessed the 5' RACE reads with MiXCR, giving one entry per CDR3 protein. The sample shows 350,000 to 500,000 distinct CDR3 sequences, 15% to 20% of them seen only once. V gene TRBV20-1 combines with J gene TRBJ1-6; 7 nucleotides agree with TRBD1. The receptor's source is a man over 45 in good health. Sequencing input: naive T cells sorted from blood. The CDR3 loop reads CSAEQGFRGSPLHF. CDR3 DNA sequence: TGCAGTGCTGAACAGGGGTTTAGAGGGTCACCCCTCCACTTT.